These 20 T cell receptor beta chains were sequenced from one sample in a study of radiotherapy plus CTLA-4 blockade in lung cancer. Only in-frame clones appear in the TCRdb table, and some are missing; sequencing was by immunoSEQ multiplex PCR. The table lists 45,000 to 60,000 clones, about 81% of them singletons. The sequences come from peripheral blood, collected from a patient treated with radiotherapy plus ipilimumab. The receptor source for this set is a human donor with non-small cell lung cancer who had stable disease on radiotherapy plus ipilimumab.

Notes on this clone: An end of the junction does not agree with germline; a read error may underlie this. The rearrangement uses TRBV27 and TRBJ1-1; D may be TRBD1 (5 bases). CDR3 size: 17 residues. Germline CDR1 MNHEY, CDR2 SMNVEV (reference sequence). The CDR3 spells CASSLLTTVGGGTEAFF. DNA for the CDR3: TGTGCCAGCAGTTTATTGACCACAGTGGGCGGGGGAACTGAGGCTTTCTTT.

This clone was observed once. The chain recombines TRBV6-1 with TRBJ1-4, with a possible D match to TRBD1 (5 bases). This CDR3 region has 15 residues. Germline V gene sequence: CDR1 MNHNS, CDR2 SASEGT. Between the trimmed V and J ends, which lost 5 bases and 6 bases, there was a span of 16 bases. The DNA of the CDR3 is TGTGCCAGCAGTAGACAGACGGGAGGGGATGAAAAACTGTTTTTT. Translated, it gives CASSRQTGGDEKLFF.

The chain joins TRBV25-1 to TRBJ1-5; D gene unclear. V was clipped by 5 bases and J by 3 bases, with 8 bases between them. CDR3 size: 13 residues. From germline, CDR1 is MGHDK and CDR2 SYGVNS. The CDR3 nucleotides read TGTGCCAGCAGTTGGGGAGACAATCAGCCCCAGCATTTT. Encoded protein: CASSWGDNQPQHF.

V usage is TRBV11-1 and J usage is TRBJ2-7; possible D gene TRBD2, 5 bases. The germline CDR1 and CDR2 sequences are SGHAT and FQDESV (reference sequence). CDR3 length: 15 residues. V shed 6 bases and J shed 5 bases, with 20 bases lying between them. The CDR3: CASSQRGLAAHEQYF. CDR3 DNA: TGTGCCAGCAGTCAGCGCGGGCTAGCCGCCCACGAGCAGTACTTC.

This chain joins TRBV19 and TRBJ2-7; TRBD2 aligns across 7 bases. V shed 7 bases, J shed 3 bases, and the junction held 9 bases outside the gene matches. CDR1 is LNHDA and CDR2 is SQIVND in the germline V gene (reference sequence). The CDR3 consists of 14 residues. The CDR3 DNA reads as TGTGCCAGTAACCGAAAAGGACTAGGCTACGAGCAGTACTTC. Translating it yields CASNRKGLGYEQYF.

This clone was detected only once. The J gene is TRBJ2-2, the V gene TRBV7-2; 8 nucleotides align to TRBD1. This CDR3 has 16 residues. Germline lookup yields CDR1 SGHTA and CDR2 FQGNSA. Trimming at V came to 4 bases and at J to 4 bases, leaving 8 bases not matched to a gene. CDR3 sequence (DNA): TGTGCCAGCAGCTATGGACAGGGAATAGGCACCGGGGAGCTGTTTTTT. Protein product: CASSYGQGIGTGELFF.

The V and J genes are TRBV6-1 and TRBJ2-1; no reliable D call. The germline V and J ends were trimmed by 7 bases and 3 bases, with 16 bases remaining between them. Germline V gene sequence: CDR1 MNHNS, CDR2 SASEGT. The CDR3 has 15 residues. This CDR3 is CASTMNAADYNEQFF. The CDR3, as DNA: TGTGCCAGCACCATGAACGCGGCCGACTACAATGAGCAGTTCTTC.

This clone occurred once. The V call is TRBV7-2, the J call TRBJ2-1; the match to TRBD2 covers 9 bases. The ends lost 5 bases at V and 7 bases at J; junction bases unmatched: 6. Germline values: CDR1 SGHTA, CDR2 FQGNSA. There are 14 residues in the CDR3. CDR3 in amino acids: CASSAGLAENEQFF. CDR3 bases: TGTGCCAGCAGCGCGGGACTAGCAGAAAATGAGCAGTTCTTC.

The rearrangement joins TRBV28 to TRBJ2-1; 8 nucleotides agree with TRBD1. The J segment lost 9 bases and the V segment lost 6 bases, leaving 10 bases of the junction unmatched. This CDR3 region has 14 residues. Germline CDR1 MDHEN, CDR2 SYDVKM. The CDR3 loop reads CASRAYTGGSEQFF. CDR3 nucleotides: TGTGCCAGCAGGGCATACACAGGGGGGAGTGAGCAGTTCTTC.

This sequence joins TRBV4-1 and TRBJ2-2, with D unclear. The CDR3 contains 19 residues. The germline V gene has CDR1 MGHRA and CDR2 YSYEKL. With 1 base removed from V and 2 bases from J, the gap between germline ends came to 20 bases. CDR3 residues: CASSQGLWRKDLNTGELFF. In DNA form, the CDR3 reads TGCGCCAGCAGCCAAGGACTTTGGCGCAAGGATCTAAACACCGGGGAGCTGTTTTTT.

This chain joins TRBV30 and TRBJ2-7; the D gene is possibly TRBD2 (5 bases). V was clipped by 3 bases and J by 9 bases, with 15 bases between them. CDR3 length: 12 amino acids. Germline CDR1 reads GTSNPN; CDR2 reads SVGIG (reference sequence). The CDR3 is CAWSPFSGGQYF. The CDR3, as DNA: TGTGCCTGGAGCCCTTTCAGCGGCGGGCAGTACTTC.

This clone has only a few counts. The chain has TRBV6-4 and TRBJ2-3; the match to TRBD2 covers 10 bases. Looked up from germline, CDR1 is MRHNA and CDR2 is SNTAGT. Germline trimming cut 4 bases from V and 0 bases from J; bases unmatched to any gene: 1. The CDR3 runs to 15 residues. CDR3 protein: CASSATSGSTDTQYF. In DNA form, the CDR3 reads TGTGCCAGCAGTGCGACTAGCGGGAGCACAGATACGCAGTATTTT.

The V and J genes are TRBV6-5 and TRBJ2-7; 9 positions match TRBD1. The germline gives CDR1 MNHEY, CDR2 SVGAGI. J lost 5 bases, V lost 0 bases, and 5 bases had no gene match. The CDR3 sequence is 15 residues long. This chain's CDR3 is CASSYSRTGVNEQYF. In DNA form, the CDR3 reads TGTGCCAGCAGTTACTCAAGGACAGGGGTCAACGAGCAGTACTTC.

The J gene is TRBJ2-1, the V gene TRBV7-3, with TRBD2 identical over 12 bases. Germline CDR1 SGHTA, CDR2 FQGTGA. CDR3 length: 15 amino acids. Unmatched junction bases numbered 4, after V lost 4 bases and J lost 6 bases. CDR3 in amino acids: CASSSGLAGINEQFF. CDR3 DNA: TGTGCCAGCAGCTCCGGACTAGCGGGAATCAATGAGCAGTTCTTC. The full variable domain, with the rest looked up from reference TRBV7-3 and TRBJ2-1, is GAGVSQTPSNKVTEKGKYVELRCDPISGHTALYWYRQSLGQGPEFLIYFQGTGAADDSGLPNDRFFAVRPEGSVSTLKIQRTERGDSAVYLCASSSGLAGINEQFFGPGTRLTVL.

This clone was observed a few times. The rearrangement links TRBV15 to TRBJ2-4; TRBD2 agrees at 15 bases. There are 20 residues in the CDR3. V was clipped by 0 bases and J by 2 bases; unmatched bases: 8. Germline loops: CDR1 LNHNV, CDR2 YYDKDF (reference sequence). CDR3 nucleotide sequence: TGTGCCACCAGCAGAGATGTTTGGACTAGCGGGAGGGAATCCAAAAACATTCAGTACTTC. Amino acids: CATSRDVWTSGRESKNIQYF.

This clone is deemed medium-sized. This chain joins TRBV2 and TRBJ1-2; no clear D gene. The CDR3 spans 14 residues. The V end was cut by 6 bases, the J end by 1 base, with 12 bases between. The V gene's germline CDR1 is SNHLY and CDR2 FYNNEI. The CDR3 loop reads CASSPLSGNYGYTF. CDR3 DNA sequence: TGTGCCAGCAGCCCCTTGTCGGGTAACTATGGCTACACCTTC.

The J gene is TRBJ2-1, the V gene TRBV7-2, with 12 bases matching TRBD2. V trimming: 0 bases; J trimming: 10 bases; junction bases outside the gene matches: 7. Germline V gives CDR1 SGHTA, CDR2 FQGNSA. CDR3 size: 16 residues. The CDR3 DNA follows: TGTGCCAGCAGCTTAGCCATGACTAGCGGGAGTCGCGAGCAGTTCTTC. The encoded protein is CASSLAMTSGSREQFF.

In its sample, this clone was seen once. V gene TRBV5-1 combines with J gene TRBJ2-7; D possibly corresponds to TRBD2 (6 bases). This CDR3 comprises 19 residues. Deletions cut 6 bases from V and 2 bases from J, with 30 bases between. Germline assignment: CDR1 SGHRS and CDR2 YFSETQ. The CDR3 sequence is CASKLSGLEYRRLPYEQYF. The CDR3 DNA sequence: TGCGCCAGCAAACTGTCGGGACTCGAGTATCGGCGTCTCCCCTACGAGCAGTACTTC.

The V call is TRBV5-1, the J call TRBJ2-2; D might be TRBD1 (6 bases). V was pared by 4 bases and J by 0 bases, with 10 bases between. CDR1 and CDR2 from the germline V gene are SGHRS and YFSETQ. The CDR3 runs to 15 residues. CDR3 DNA: TGCGCCAGCAGCCTCAGGGGTGCGAACACCGGGGAGCTGTTTTTT. This translates into CASSLRGANTGELFF.

V is TRBV27 and J is TRBJ1-1; D might be TRBD1 (5 bases). The CDR3 contains 14 residues. Per germline, CDR1 MNHEY and CDR2 SMNVEV (reference sequence). Trimming pared 0 bases from V and 4 bases from J, leaving 9 bases between. CDR3 loop: CASSLSGDSTEAFF. The CDR3 DNA sequence: TGTGCCAGCAGTTTATCAGGGGATAGCACTGAAGCTTTCTTT.